These T cell receptor beta chains were read from a single sample in a study of radiation and T cells in renal cell carcinoma. Assay: immunoSEQ multiplex PCR; the TCRdb copy retains only in-frame clones and omits some. The table lists about 130,000 clones, approximately 78% of them singletons, with approximately 3% in the top ten. The material was blood, obtained from a patient whose treatment included radiotherapy and nephrectomy. The receptors stem from a woman aged 60-75 years with renal cell carcinoma. CDR3s include the opening cysteine and the closing phenylalanine or tryptophan. A D gene is named only where the DNA matches it firmly. Only some rows state a clone size, as once, few, many or a class for expanded clones.

J: TRBJ2-7; size: .; D: .; V: TRBV11-2; DNA: TGTGCCAGCAGCCTATTAGCATACGAGCAGTACTTC; CDR3: CASSLLAYEQYF
J: TRBJ1-3; size: .; D: .; V: TRBV6-5; DNA: TGTGCCAGCAGTTACTCCATAGTCTCTGGAAACACCATATATTTT; CDR3: CASSYSIVSGNTIYF
J: TRBJ2-7; size: .; D: .; V: TRBV27; DNA: TGTGCCAGCGCTCGACTGGGGCCGACCTCCTACGAGCAGTACTTC; CDR3: CASARLGPTSYEQYF
J: TRBJ2-2; size: .; D: .; V: TRBV28; DNA: TGTGCCAGTCAGGGGGAGGGCACCGGGGAGCTGTTTTTT; CDR3: CASQGEGTGELFF
J: TRBJ1-4; size: once; D: .; V: TRBV13; DNA: TGTGCCAGCAGCTTAGGACAGGGAGGTGAAAAACTGTTTTTT; CDR3: CASSLGQGGEKLFF
J: TRBJ2-7; size: .; D: TRBD1; V: TRBV5-4; DNA: TGTGCCAGCAGGACATGGACAGGGATCGAGCAGTACTTC; CDR3: CASRTWTGIEQYF
J: TRBJ2-2; size: .; D: TRBD1; V: TRBV5-1; DNA: TGCGCCAGCAGCCCCGACAGGGTTAACACCGGGGAGCTGTTTTTT; CDR3: CASSPDRVNTGELFF
J: TRBJ2-1; size: .; D: .; V: TRBV7-3; DNA: TGTGCCAGCAGCCGTGAGGGGGGAAACAATGAGCAGTTCTTC; CDR3: CASSREGGNNEQFF
J: TRBJ2-2; size: .; D: TRBD2; V: TRBV15; DNA: TGTGCCACCAGCGGCCTCCTAGCGGGGGCCACCGGGGAGCTGTTTTTT; CDR3: CATSGLLAGATGELFF
J: TRBJ2-3; size: .; D: .; V: TRBV29-1; DNA: TGCAGCGTTCGTTCGACGGGGTCAGATACGCAGTATTTT; CDR3: CSVRSTGSDTQYF
J: TRBJ1-2; size: .; D: TRBD1; V: TRBV5-1; DNA: TGCGCCAGCAGCTTGGAGGGGGCAGGGGGCCCCTATGGCTACACCTTC; CDR3: CASSLEGAGGPYGYTF
J: TRBJ1-5; size: medium-sized; D: TRBD1; V: TRBV19; DNA: TGTGCCAGTAGCCCCGGGACAGGTTCGCCCCAGCATTTT; CDR3: CASSPGTGSPQHF
J: TRBJ1-1; size: few; D: TRBD1; V: TRBV14; DNA: TGTGCCAGCAGCCTGCAGGGGGCCGGCACTGAAGCTTTCTTT; CDR3: CASSLQGAGTEAFF
J: TRBJ2-1; size: few; D: .; V: TRBV9; DNA: TGTGCCAGCAGCGATTTGAGAGGCCCTTCAACCTACAATGAGCAGTTCTTC; CDR3: CASSDLRGPSTYNEQFF
J: TRBJ1-5; size: few; D: .; V: TRBV2; DNA: TGTGCCAGCAGTGAAGCGTCAGGGTATGCGCCCCAGCATTTT; CDR3: CASSEASGYAPQHF
J: TRBJ1-1; size: few; D: .; V: TRBV30; DNA: TGTGCCTGGAGTGTACCCAGCCTCCCTGAAGCTTTCTTT; CDR3: CAWSVPSLPEAFF
J: TRBJ1-1; size: .; D: .; V: TRBV7-6; DNA: TGTGCCAGCAGCAATGGAAGGGCGATGAACACTGAAGCTTTCTTT; CDR3: CASSNGRAMNTEAFF
J: TRBJ1-1; size: .; D: TRBD1; V: TRBV5-1; DNA: TGCGCCAGCAGCTTCGACAGGGCCGGCACTGAAGCTTTCTTT; CDR3: CASSFDRAGTEAFF
J: TRBJ1-2; size: .; D: TRBD1; V: TRBV28; DNA: TGTGCCAGCAGTCGTACCGGGACAGGGGGCTTATCCAGAGGGGACACCTTC; CDR3: CASSRTGTGGLSRGDTF
J: TRBJ1-4; size: .; D: .; V: TRBV5-8; DNA: TGTGCCAGCGTCTCTAATGAAAAACTGTTTTTT; CDR3: CASVSNEKLFF
J: TRBJ1-6; size: .; D: .; V: TRBV2; DNA: TGTGCCAGCAGTGAAGCGCAGCAATATAATTCACCCCTCCACTTT; CDR3: CASSEAQQYNSPLHF
J: TRBJ2-1; size: .; D: .; V: TRBV29-1; DNA: TGCAGCGCCCTCCGGGGAAAGTACAATGAGCAGTTCTTC; CDR3: CSALRGKYNEQFF
J: TRBJ2-5; size: .; D: .; V: TRBV28; DNA: TGTGCCAGCAGCCTCTCGGGCCTAGAGTGGGAGACCCAGTACTTC; CDR3: CASSLSGLEWETQYF
J: TRBJ1-4; size: few; D: .; V: TRBV25-1; DNA: TGTGCCAGCAGTGAATTGCCCGTACCTGCAACTAATGAAAAACTGTTTTTT; CDR3: CASSELPVPATNEKLFF
J: TRBJ2-5; size: .; D: TRBD2; V: TRBV15; DNA: TGTGCCACCAGCATGGGGGGGACGCAAGAGACCCAGTACTTC; CDR3: CATSMGGTQETQYF
J: TRBJ1-1; size: .; D: .; V: TRBV28; DNA: TGTGCCAGCAGTGGAGGTGCCATGAACACTGAAGCTTTCTTT; CDR3: CASSGGAMNTEAFF
J: TRBJ2-1; size: .; D: .; V: TRBV2; DNA: TGTGCCAGCAGTGAAAGCAGGGACAATGAGCAGTTCTTC; CDR3: CASSESRDNEQFF
J: TRBJ2-7; size: .; D: TRBD1; V: TRBV5-4; DNA: TGTGCCAGCAGCTTCTGGACAGGGGTCGAGCAGTACTTC; CDR3: CASSFWTGVEQYF
J: TRBJ2-2; size: .; D: .; V: TRBV9; DNA: TGTGCCAGCAGCGTAGTGGCAGGGGACACCGGGGAGCTGTTTTTT; CDR3: CASSVVAGDTGELFF
J: TRBJ1-3; size: .; D: .; V: TRBV5-1; DNA: TGCGCCAGCAGTAGGGACGGGACAAATGGAAACACCATATATTTT; CDR3: CASSRDGTNGNTIYF
J: TRBJ1-1; size: once; D: .; V: TRBV30; DNA: TGTGCCTGGACCCACCCCCATCGGGGGCGGGATGAAGCTTTCTTT; CDR3: CAWTHPHRGRDEAFF
J: TRBJ2-2; size: .; D: .; V: TRBV9; DNA: TGTGCCAGCAGCCCCAGGACGGAGACCGGGGAGCTGTTTTTT; CDR3: CASSPRTETGELFF
J: TRBJ1-1; size: few; D: TRBD1; V: TRBV6-1; DNA: TGTGCCAGCAGTGAATCGACAGGGCGAACTGAAGCTTTCTTT; CDR3: CASSESTGRTEAFF
J: TRBJ1-4; size: .; D: TRBD1; V: TRBV28; DNA: TGTGCCAGCAGTTTACACAGGGGTTATGAAAAACTGTTTTTT; CDR3: CASSLHRGYEKLFF
J: TRBJ2-7; size: .; D: TRBD1; V: TRBV4-1; DNA: TGCGCCAGCAGCATCGGACAGGGTGTTACCTACGAGCAGTACTTC; CDR3: CASSIGQGVTYEQYF
J: TRBJ1-2; size: .; D: .; V: TRBV30; DNA: TGTGCCGGATACAGTAACTATGGCTACACCTTC; CDR3: CAGYSNYGYTF
J: TRBJ1-4; size: .; D: .; V: TRBV5-1; DNA: TGCGCCAGCAGCGTGGCTCCTACAGGGACTAATGAAAAACTGTTTTTT; CDR3: CASSVAPTGTNEKLFF
J: TRBJ1-2; size: .; D: .; V: TRBV7-2; DNA: TGTGCCAGCAGCCTGGATGCCGGGACCGCTAACTATGGCTACACCTTC; CDR3: CASSLDAGTANYGYTF
J: TRBJ2-4; size: .; D: .; V: TRBV5-5; DNA: TGTGCCAGCAGCTTGGCAGGGGCCGGGAACATTCAGTACTTC; CDR3: CASSLAGAGNIQYF
J: TRBJ1-6; size: .; D: TRBD1; V: TRBV6-5; DNA: TGTGCCAGCAGACCGACAGGGGATAATTCACCCCTCCACTTT; CDR3: CASRPTGDNSPLHF
J: TRBJ1-4; size: .; D: TRBD1; V: TRBV2; DNA: TGTGCCAGCAGTACAGGGGTGGAGGCTAATGAAAAACTGTTTTTT; CDR3: CASSTGVEANEKLFF
J: TRBJ2-1; size: once; D: TRBD2; V: TRBV7-2; DNA: TGTGCCAGCAGCTTAGGGGGGTCTAGCGGTGTAAATGAGCAGTTCTTC; CDR3: CASSLGGSSGVNEQFF
J: TRBJ2-3; size: .; D: .; V: TRBV19; DNA: TGTGCCAGTAGTATAGGGGACCCCACAGATACGCAGTATTTT; CDR3: CASSIGDPTDTQYF
J: TRBJ1-3; size: .; D: .; V: TRBV9; DNA: TGTGCCAGCGCGCTGGGGCAGCTTGGAAACACCATATATTTT; CDR3: CASALGQLGNTIYF
J: TRBJ1-2; size: .; D: .; V: TRBV9; DNA: TGTGCCAGCAGCGTAGACCCAGGGAAGGCGCGAGGCTACACCTTC; CDR3: CASSVDPGKARGYTF
J: TRBJ2-1; size: .; D: TRBD2; V: TRBV30; DNA: TGTGCCTGGAGAGCCCCTGGCGGGAGTCTGAATGAGCAGTTCTTC; CDR3: CAWRAPGGSLNEQFF
J: TRBJ2-1; size: .; D: TRBD2; V: TRBV11-1; DNA: TGTGCCAGCAGCAGAGGACTAGTCAGTGAGCAGTTCTTC; CDR3: CASSRGLVSEQFF
J: TRBJ1-4; size: .; D: TRBD1; V: TRBV10-3; DNA: TGTGCCATCCGCGCAGGGGGCTCACCTAATGAAAAACTGTTTTTT; CDR3: CAIRAGGSPNEKLFF